This T cell receptor beta chain is drawn from a study of cytotoxic CD8 clonotypes in ibrutinib-treated CLL. Study-wide findings and caveats: Higher circulating CD8+ T-cell counts strongly accompanied higher baseline clonality, above age-matched healthy donors.

Profiling relied on immunoSEQ multiplex PCR, and the TCRdb table lists in-frame clones only, not all of them. This sample has over 75,000 clones, with about 72% found just once. A word on this clone: Its antigen is still unknown.

Here the sequenced sample was PBMCs, taken after 12 months of ibrutinib treatment. This sequence originates from a human donor with chronic lymphocytic leukemia.

The DNA of the CDR3 is TGTGCCAGCAGTGATGGCACCTCACCCCTCCACTTT. Its protein is CASSDGTSPLHF. The J gene is TRBJ1-6, the V gene TRBV2, with D hard to call. In germline, CDR1 is SNHLY, CDR2 FYNNEI. CDR3 length: 12 residues. The V end was cut by 3 bases, the J end by 10 bases, with 7 bases between.